The 16 T cell receptor beta chains below all came from one sample that was sequenced in a study of Ad26.COV2.S vaccination and SARS-CoV-2 variants. Assay: immunoSEQ multiplex PCR; the TCRdb copy retains only in-frame clones and omits some. Of 410,000 or so clones listed, over 75% are singletons. Indicated treatment: over 15 received Ad26.COV2.S at low or high dose, single or two shots; 5 received placebo; per-sample allocation not given. Sampling took place 63 days after the first vaccine or placebo injection. Sequencing was performed on peripheral blood, taken in a trial of Ad26.COV2.S vaccine versus placebo. All receptors derive from a person between 18 and 60 years old who received the Ad26.COV2.S COVID-19 vaccine or a placebo.

This clone came up once. The chain has TRBV25-1 and TRBJ2-1; D not resolved. V lost 5 bases and J 2 bases, leaving 4 bases between the germline ends. The CDR3 totals 12 residues. Per germline, CDR1 MGHDK and CDR2 SYGVNS. The CDR3, as DNA: TGTGCCAGCAGTCGAGCCTACAATGAGCAGTTCTTC. Translating gives CASSRAYNEQFF.

The rearrangement joins TRBV15 to TRBJ2-3; 7 bases fit TRBD2. The V and J ends lost 0 bases and 4 bases, in that order; junction bases with no gene match: 7. The length of the CDR3 is 16 residues. Germline V gene data show CDR1 as LNHNV and CDR2 as YYDKDF (reference sequence). For the CDR3, the DNA is TGTGCCACCAGCAGAGAGCGCGGGAGAAGGCCAGATACGCAGTATTTT. Encoded protein: CATSRERGRRPDTQYF.

The CDR3 DNA sequence: TGTGCCACCAGCAGAGATCTAAAGGGTGCGGATACGCAGTATTTT. Its translation: CATSRDLKGADTQYF. The J gene is TRBJ2-3, the V gene TRBV15; no firm D call. Germline V gene data show CDR1 as LNHNV and CDR2 as YYDKDF (reference sequence). The CDR3 is 15 amino acids. V lost 0 bases, J lost 6 bases, and 13 bases lay in between.

The genes are TRBV5-5 and TRBJ2-7, with D possibly being TRBD2 (6 bases). The CDR3 loop spans 13 amino acids. Germline V CDR1 and CDR2: SGHKS, YYEKEE (reference sequence). V shed 4 bases and J shed 2 bases, with 10 bases lying between them. The CDR3 loop reads CASSRSSAYEQYF. CDR3 nucleotide sequence: TGTGCCAGCAGCCGTTCTAGCGCCTACGAGCAGTACTTC.

The rearrangement links TRBV9 to TRBJ2-1; 11 nucleotides align to TRBD2. The germline gives CDR1 SGDLS, CDR2 YYNGEE. V was pared by 4 bases and J by 8 bases, with 8 bases of the junction left unmatched. The CDR3 has 15 amino acids. The CDR3 nucleotides read TGTGCCAGCAGCTCCTCTAGCGGGAGGATAGATGAGCAGTTCTTC. This gives the protein CASSSSSGRIDEQFF.

This chain uses TRBV27 with TRBJ2-7; possible D gene TRBD1, 6 bases. This CDR3 comprises 15 residues. Germline CDR1 reads MNHEY; CDR2 reads SMNVEV (reference sequence). The V gene lost 6 bases and the J gene lost 0 bases, with 15 bases spanning the gap. The DNA of the CDR3 is TGTGCCAGCAGCCAACAGGGAACTCACTCCTACGAGCAGTACTTC. Translated, it gives CASSQQGTHSYEQYF.

This clone appeared once. The chain recombines TRBV7-9 with TRBJ2-4; D uncertain. The CDR3 length is 16 residues. Trimming cost V 4 bases and J 0 bases, with 13 bases left between them. CDR1 is SEHNR and CDR2 is FQNEAQ in the germline V gene (reference sequence). DNA for the CDR3: TGTGCCAGCAGCTCCCTTGAAGGGCAAGCCAAAAACATTCAGTACTTC. Its protein product is CASSSLEGQAKNIQYF.

This chain joins TRBV11-2 and TRBJ2-2, with 9 bases identical to TRBD2. This CDR3 contains 16 residues. CDR1 is SGHAT, CDR2 FQNNGV, per germline. V shed 3 bases and J 7 bases; nucleotides not matched to a gene: 9. The CDR3 region is CASSFGAGGPVGELFF. The DNA for the CDR3 is TGTGCCAGCAGCTTCGGGGCGGGAGGGCCGGTCGGGGAGCTGTTTTTT.

The chain joins TRBV5-6 to TRBJ2-1; possible D gene TRBD1, 5 bases. V was cut by 0 bases and J by 4 bases, with 11 bases left in between. Germline V lookup: CDR1 SGHDT, CDR2 YYEEEE. The length of the CDR3 is 15 residues. The CDR3 protein is CASSLVGVSYNEQFF. CDR3 nucleotide sequence: TGTGCCAGCAGCTTGGTAGGGGTCTCATACAATGAGCAGTTCTTC.

The gene calls are TRBV7-8 and TRBJ2-1; 10 bases agree with TRBD2. Unmatched junction bases numbered 5, after V lost 0 bases and J lost 6 bases. The CDR3 length is 16 residues. The germline CDR1 and CDR2 sequences are SGHVS and FQNEAQ. This CDR3 reads CASSLAVQREGNEQFF. The CDR3 DNA reads as TGTGCCAGCAGCTTAGCGGTCCAGCGGGAGGGCAATGAGCAGTTCTTC.

This chain uses TRBV18 with TRBJ1-5, with TRBD1 matching over 8 bases. Unmatched junction bases numbered 1, after V lost 3 bases and J lost 3 bases. In germline, CDR1 is KGHSH, CDR2 LQKENI. The length of the CDR3 is 14 residues. For the CDR3, the DNA is TGTGCCAGCTCACCCAGGGGGCTCAATCAGCCCCAGCATTTT. Translated: CASSPRGLNQPQHF.

This chain joins TRBV7-9 and TRBJ1-6, with no clear D. This CDR3 has 14 residues. CDR1 and CDR2 (germline): SEHNR, FQNEAQ (reference sequence). The V and J ends lost 1 base and 10 bases respectively, with 11 bases between them. This CDR3 reads CASSLDGEGSPLHF. The CDR3 nucleotides read TGTGCCAGCAGCTTAGATGGGGAGGGCTCACCCCTCCACTTT.

The chain has TRBV6-2 or TRBV6-3 and TRBJ1-1; D call uncertain. Germline-derived CDR1 and CDR2 are MNHEY and SVGEGT. Trimming pared 2 bases from V and 0 bases from J, leaving 7 bases between. The CDR3 loop spans 14 amino acids. The DNA of the CDR3 is TGTGCCAGCAGTTACGGCGGGATGAACACTGAAGCTTTCTTT. Amino acid sequence: CASSYGGMNTEAFF.

The V call is TRBV4-3, the J call TRBJ1-4, with D perhaps TRBD1 (6 bases). The CDR3 length is 15 residues. Trimming left V 0 bases short and J 5 bases short, with 10 bases between. Germline assignment: CDR1 LGHNA and CDR2 YSLEER. CDR3 coding DNA: TGCGCCAGCAGCCAAGAAGGGACACAGAATGAAAAACTGTTTTTT. The encoded protein is CASSQEGTQNEKLFF.

The chain combines TRBV6-6 with TRBJ2-7; 12 bases map to TRBD1. From germline, CDR1 is MNHNY and CDR2 SVGAGI (reference sequence). The CDR3 runs 15 residues. J lost 7 bases, V lost 2 bases, and 6 bases had no gene match. The CDR3 sequence is CASSYPGQGAREQYF. The CDR3 bases are TGTGCCAGCAGTTACCCGGGACAGGGGGCGCGGGAGCAGTACTTC.

The J gene is TRBJ2-3, the V gene TRBV24-1; 13 positions agree with TRBD2. The CDR3 consists of 18 residues. Germline-derived CDR1 and CDR2 are KGHDR and SFDVKD. J was trimmed by 3 bases and V by 3 bases; bases with no gene match: 8. The CDR3 DNA reads as TGTGCCACCAGTGATCCAGGACTAGCGGGAGCGGTAACAGATACGCAGTATTTT. It translates to CATSDPGLAGAVTDTQYF.